This is a list of T cell receptor beta chains from one sample in a study of cytotoxic CD8 clonotypes in ibrutinib-treated CLL. Sequenced by immunoSEQ multiplex PCR; TCRdb stores in-frame clones only, minus some. The sample has about 140,000 clones; approximately 75% are singletons. The source material was PBMCs, sampled after 12 months of ibrutinib treatment. These receptors originate from a human donor with chronic lymphocytic leukemia. Both conserved end residues are part of each CDR3. Each record gives: V gene, clone size, J gene, CDR3 protein. Part of the rows lack a size; the others show once, few, many or a class for expanded clones.

TRBV30	.	TRBJ2-3	CAGARLGGPDTQYF
TRBV2	.	TRBJ2-2	CASSPGGTNTGELFF
TRBV7-2	.	TRBJ2-3	CASTKDRGDTQYF
TRBV30	.	TRBJ1-1	CAWSVLLGRGNTEAFF
TRBV7-2	.	TRBJ2-3	CASSVRLSTDTQYF
TRBV6-5	.	TRBJ2-2	CASSYGGGNTGELFF
TRBV7-8	.	TRBJ2-3	CASSLVTGQSTDTQYF
TRBV11-1	.	TRBJ2-7	CASSLGAYEQYF
TRBV5-1	.	TRBJ1-2	CASSLGQSNYGYTF
TRBV30	.	TRBJ1-1	CAWSATNTEAFF
TRBV7-2	.	TRBJ1-4	CASSFGGSGEKLFF
TRBV14	few	TRBJ1-1	CASSHLTGGVTEAFF
TRBV27	few	TRBJ2-5	CASSLGLGGETQYF
TRBV7-8	.	TRBJ2-5	CASSLPGSFLTSAQETQYF
TRBV11-3	.	TRBJ2-1	CASSLGRDRGLYNEQFF
TRBV7-9	.	TRBJ1-4	CASSLVWVTNEKLFF
TRBV4-3	.	TRBJ1-1	CASSQGGGLNTEAFF
TRBV9	.	TRBJ2-7	CASSRTWDRVNEQYF
TRBV19	.	TRBJ1-2	CASSFYFRDRDYYGYTF
TRBV27	few	TRBJ1-2	CASSLSDRVYGYTF
TRBV18	once	TRBJ1-2	CASSLSRDYGYTF
TRBV28	.	TRBJ2-1	CASSFASANSYNEQFF
TRBV29-1	.	TRBJ2-7	CSVEGGQGASYEQYF
TRBV5-6	.	TRBJ1-5	CASSQATGTRAQPQHF
TRBV7-2	.	TRBJ2-7	CASSLVSSTYEQYF